These 15 T cell receptor beta chains were sequenced from one sample in a study of blood T cell repertoires in COVID-19. TCRdb keeps only in-frame clones here, not all; method: immunoSEQ multiplex PCR. This sample yields 250,000 to 300,000 clones, of which approximately 90% are seen a single time; around 12% belongs to the top ten. Sequenced: peripheral blood. These receptors all come from a woman between 55 and 75 years old with acute or convalescent COVID-19.

This clone is a singleton in its sample. The chain links TRBV5-6 to TRBJ1-2; 9 bases are shared with TRBD1. The ends lost 3 bases at V and 4 bases at J; junction bases unmatched: 10. Germline V gives CDR1 SGHDT, CDR2 YYEEEE. CDR3 length: 16 amino acids. Here the CDR3 reads CASSSYYRTGAYGYTF. CDR3 DNA sequence: TGTGCCAGCAGCTCGTACTATAGGACAGGGGCCTATGGCTACACCTTC.

This clone was detected once. This chain connects TRBV2 to TRBJ1-3; 7 bases agree with TRBD1. Germline CDR1 reads SNHLY; CDR2 reads FYNNEI. V lost 2 bases and J lost 0; bases outside the gene matches: 10. The CDR3 totals 18 residues. The CDR3 region has the DNA TGTGCCAGCAGTGAAAACCCGCCAGGGGGTAACTCTGGAAACACCATATATTTT. Translating gives CASSENPPGGNSGNTIYF.

The V gene is TRBV10-3, the J gene TRBJ1-2; 8 bases are a match to TRBD1. There are 12 residues in the CDR3. CDR1 is ENHRY, CDR2 SYGVKD, per germline. V gave up 6 bases and J gave up 6 bases; unmatched junction bases: 3. The CDR3 DNA sequence: TGTGCCATCAGGCAGGGGGCGGATGGCTACACCTTC. Its protein product is CAIRQGADGYTF.

This clone appeared once. The chain is built from TRBV7-9 and TRBJ1-1, with D possibly TRBD1 on 5 matching bases. This CDR3 is built from 16 residues. V was pared by 3 bases and J by 0 bases, with 14 bases between. Germline V lookup: CDR1 SEHNR, CDR2 FQNEAQ (reference sequence). The CDR3 spells CASSFRQPTMNTEAFF. CDR3 nucleotides: TGTGCCAGCAGCTTCCGACAGCCGACAATGAACACTGAAGCTTTCTTT.

J is TRBJ1-1 and V is TRBV12-3 or TRBV12-4; weak D call: TRBD1 (6 bases). CDR3 length: 12 amino acids. Trimming removed 3 bases at V and 11 bases at J, with 13 bases between. CDR3 residues: CASSFGGPGAFF. The CDR3 bases are TGTGCCAGCAGTTTCGGGGGGCCCGGTGCTTTCTTT.

This chain connects TRBV28 to TRBJ1-2; 9 positions agree with TRBD1. Germline V gene sequence: CDR1 MDHEN, CDR2 SYDVKM. The J segment lost 4 bases and the V segment lost 2 bases, leaving 5 bases of the junction unmatched. This CDR3 contains 15 residues. CDR3 sequence reads: CASSLPLTGGYGYTF. The CDR3, as DNA: TGTGCCAGCAGTTTACCCCTGACAGGGGGCTATGGCTACACCTTC.

The chain couples TRBV2 to TRBJ2-7; TRBD1 agrees at 7 bases. The V gene end was trimmed by 8 bases and the J gene end by 0 bases; junction bases not matched to a gene: 1. The CDR3 length is 12 residues. CDR1 and CDR2 (germline): SNHLY, FYNNEI. The DNA of the CDR3 is TGTGCCAGCGGGGACAGCTCCTACGAGCAGTACTTC. This translates into CASGDSSYEQYF. Together with reference TRBV2 and TRBJ2-7, the CDR3 gives the full variable domain: EPEVTQTPSHQVTQMGQEVILRCVPISNHLYFYWYRQILGQKVEFLVSFYNNEISEKSEIFDDQFSVERPDGSNFTLKIRSTKLEDSAMYFCASGDSSYEQYFGPGTRLTVT.

The chain joins TRBV9 to TRBJ1-4; a weak D match, TRBD1 (6 bases). The CDR3 totals 13 residues. Deletions cut 5 bases from V and 5 bases from J, with 10 bases between. Germline-derived CDR1 and CDR2 are SGDLS and YYNGEE. The CDR3 nucleotides read TGTGCCAGCAGAAATACAGGGAATGAAAAACTGTTTTTT. Its protein is CASRNTGNEKLFF.

This clone has a single count. The V call is TRBV19, the J call TRBJ1-1, with 8 bases matching TRBD1. The germline V gene has CDR1 LNHDA and CDR2 SQIVND (reference sequence). The length of the CDR3 is 15 residues. Trimming removed 3 bases from V and 4 bases from J; junction bases left unmatched: 7. The CDR3, as DNA: TGTGCCAGTAGTATTATCAGGGGGCGAGGCACTGAAGCTTTCTTT. Amino acids: CASSIIRGRGTEAFF.

This chain joins TRBV7-2 and TRBJ1-1; 7 bases are a match to TRBD1. The J segment lost 2 bases and the V segment lost 6 bases, leaving 9 bases of the junction unmatched. Per the germline V gene, CDR1 is SGHTA and CDR2 is FQGNSA. CDR3 size: 15 residues. The CDR3 DNA sequence: TGTGCCAGCAGAACTCGGACAGGCGGAAACACTGAAGCTTTCTTT. It is translated as CASRTRTGGNTEAFF.

CDR3 DNA sequence: TGCGCCAGCAGTTACGGGGTAAGCATTAATTCACCCCTCCACTTT. This gives the protein CASSYGVSINSPLHF. The rearrangement joins TRBV5-1 to TRBJ1-6; D is uncertain. V was shortened by 5 bases and J by 6 bases, with 15 bases between the two germline ends. CDR3 length: 15 amino acids. Germline V gene data show CDR1 as SGHRS and CDR2 as YFSETQ.

At least ten counts were recorded for this clone. The chain joins TRBV3-1 (or the pseudogene TRBV3-2) to TRBJ2-1; possible D gene TRBD1, 6 bases. CDR3 size: 13 residues. Germline CDR1 and CDR2: LGHDT and YNNKEL (reference sequence). V was clipped by 5 bases and J by 8 bases, with 13 bases between them. The CDR3 bases are TGTGCCAGCAGCGATAATCAGGGGTATGAGCAGTTCTTC. This translates into CASSDNQGYEQFF.

In regard to this clone: Other DNA sequences from this sample encode an identical CDR3 as well. The J gene is TRBJ1-6, the V gene TRBV3-1 (or the pseudogene TRBV3-2), with D maybe TRBD1 (5 bases). This CDR3 spans 14 amino acids. Germline V gene sequence: CDR1 LGHDT, CDR2 YNNKEL (reference sequence). V was clipped by 1 base and J by 6 bases, with 7 bases between them. CDR3 loop: CASSQVQGNSPLHF. CDR3 coding DNA: TGTGCCAGCAGCCAAGTCCAGGGTAATTCACCCCTCCACTTT.

J is TRBJ2-1 and V is TRBV28; 11 nucleotides match TRBD1. This CDR3 has 16 residues. Germline V CDR1 and CDR2: MDHEN, SYDVKM. Trimming at V came to 2 bases and at J to 0 bases, leaving 0 bases not matched to a gene. For the CDR3, the DNA is TGTGCCAGCAGTTTAGGGACAGGGGGCTCCTACAATGAGCAGTTCTTC. This codes for CASSLGTGGSYNEQFF. The variable domain in full, with the rest retrieved from reference TRBV28 and TRBJ2-1, is DVKVTQSSRYLVKRTGEKVFLECVQDMDHENMFWYRQDPGLGLRLIYFSYDVKMKEKGDIPEGYSVSREKKERFSLILESASTNQTSMYLCASSLGTGGSYNEQFFGPGTRLTVL.

This chain joins TRBV9 and TRBJ2-7; tentatively, D is TRBD1 (6 bases). The V gene's germline CDR1 is SGDLS and CDR2 YYNGEE. V was trimmed by 4 bases and J by 0 bases, leaving 14 bases between them. CDR3 size: 15 residues. CDR3 amino acids: CASSKEGTSSYEQYF. The CDR3 nucleotides are TGTGCCAGCAGCAAAGAAGGGACATCCTCCTACGAGCAGTACTTC.